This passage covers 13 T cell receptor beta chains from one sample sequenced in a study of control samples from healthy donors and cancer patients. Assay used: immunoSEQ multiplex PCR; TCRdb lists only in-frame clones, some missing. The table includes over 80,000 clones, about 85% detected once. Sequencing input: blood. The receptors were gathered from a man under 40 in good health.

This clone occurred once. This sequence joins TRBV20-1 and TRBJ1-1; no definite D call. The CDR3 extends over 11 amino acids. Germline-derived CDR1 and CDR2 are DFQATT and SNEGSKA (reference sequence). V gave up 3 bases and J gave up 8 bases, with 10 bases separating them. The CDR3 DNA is TGCAGTGCTAGGGGTAGCGCCGAAGCTTTCTTT. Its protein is CSARGSAEAFF.

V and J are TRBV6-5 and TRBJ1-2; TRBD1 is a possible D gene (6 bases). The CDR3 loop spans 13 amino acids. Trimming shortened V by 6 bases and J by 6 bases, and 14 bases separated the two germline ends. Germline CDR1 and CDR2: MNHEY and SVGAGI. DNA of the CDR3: TGTGCCAGCAGCTTAACCCCAGGGGATGGCTACACCTTC. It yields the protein CASSLTPGDGYTF.

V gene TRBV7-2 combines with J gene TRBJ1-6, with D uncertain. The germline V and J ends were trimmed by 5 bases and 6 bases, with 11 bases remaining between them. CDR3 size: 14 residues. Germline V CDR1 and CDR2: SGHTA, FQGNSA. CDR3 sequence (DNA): TGTGCCAGCAGCCTTCTCCCGGCTAATTCACCCCTCCACTTT. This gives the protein CASSLLPANSPLHF.

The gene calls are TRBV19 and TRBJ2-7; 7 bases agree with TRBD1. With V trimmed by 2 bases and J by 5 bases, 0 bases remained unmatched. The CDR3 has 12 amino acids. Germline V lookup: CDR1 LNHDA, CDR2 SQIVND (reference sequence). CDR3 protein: CASSITGDEQYF. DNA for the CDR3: TGTGCCAGTAGTATAACAGGGGACGAGCAGTACTTC.

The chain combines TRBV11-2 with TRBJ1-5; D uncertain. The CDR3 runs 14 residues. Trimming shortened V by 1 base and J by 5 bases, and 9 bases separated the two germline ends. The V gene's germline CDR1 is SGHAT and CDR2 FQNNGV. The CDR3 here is CASSLGEQDQPQHF. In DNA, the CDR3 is TGTGCCAGCAGCTTAGGAGAGCAGGATCAGCCCCAGCATTTT.

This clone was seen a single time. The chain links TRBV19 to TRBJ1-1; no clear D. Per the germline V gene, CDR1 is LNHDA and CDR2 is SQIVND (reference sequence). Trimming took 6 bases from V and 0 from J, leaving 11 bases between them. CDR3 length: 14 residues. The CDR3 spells CASSLTDMNTEAFF. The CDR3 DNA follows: TGTGCCAGTAGCCTGACCGATATGAACACTGAAGCTTTCTTT.

DNA of the CDR3: TGCGCCAGCAAGGGGGGCGGTTCCTACAATGAGCAGTTCTTC. Translation gives CASKGGGSYNEQFF. The chain joins TRBV5-1 to TRBJ2-1; D might be TRBD1 or TRBD2, each matching 6 bases. This CDR3 spans 14 amino acids. V lost 6 bases to trimming and J lost 1 base, with 11 bases between them. Germline CDR1 SGHRS, CDR2 YFSETQ. The full variable domain, in which reference TRBV5-1 and TRBJ2-1 provide the parts outside the CDR3, is KAGVTQTPRYLIKTRGQQVTLSCSPISGHRSVSWYQQTPGQGLQFLFEYFSETQRNKGNFPGRFSGRQFSNSRSEMNVSTLELGDSALYLCASKGGGSYNEQFFGPGTRLTVL.

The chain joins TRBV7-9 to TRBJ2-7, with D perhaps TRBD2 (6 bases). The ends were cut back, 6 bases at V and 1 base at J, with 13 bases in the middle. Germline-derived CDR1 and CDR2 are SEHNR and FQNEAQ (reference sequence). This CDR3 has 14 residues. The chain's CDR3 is CASRGVGRSYEQYF. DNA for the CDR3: TGTGCCAGCAGAGGGGTGGGGAGGTCCTACGAGCAGTACTTC.

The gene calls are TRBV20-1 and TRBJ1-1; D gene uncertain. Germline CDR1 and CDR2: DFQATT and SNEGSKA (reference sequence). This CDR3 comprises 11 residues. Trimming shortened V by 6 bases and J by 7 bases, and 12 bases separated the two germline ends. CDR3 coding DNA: TGCAGTGCCGACCGTATGGTTGAAGCTTTCTTT. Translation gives CSADRMVEAFF.

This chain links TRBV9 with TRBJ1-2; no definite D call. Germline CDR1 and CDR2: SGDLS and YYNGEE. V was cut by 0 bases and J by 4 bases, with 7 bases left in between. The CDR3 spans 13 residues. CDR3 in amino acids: CASSVEDRYGYTF. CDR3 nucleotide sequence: TGTGCCAGCAGCGTAGAAGACCGCTATGGCTACACCTTC.

CDR3 in amino acids: CASSSPSGGARHEQYF. DNA of the CDR3: TGTGCCAGCAGTTCCCCGAGCGGGGGGGCCCGCCACGAGCAGTACTTC. The gene calls are TRBV28 and TRBJ2-7, with TRBD2 identical over 10 bases. The germline V gene encodes CDR1 MDHEN and CDR2 SYDVKM. V lost 4 bases, J lost 5 bases, and 11 bases stayed unmatched. The CDR3 totals 16 residues.

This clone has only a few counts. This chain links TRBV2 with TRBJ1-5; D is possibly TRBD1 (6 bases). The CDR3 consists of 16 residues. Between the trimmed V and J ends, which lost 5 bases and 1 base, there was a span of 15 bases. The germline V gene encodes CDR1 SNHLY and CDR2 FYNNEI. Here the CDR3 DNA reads TGTGCCAGCAGTATTACAGGGAGATGGAGCAATCAGCCCCAGCATTTT. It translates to CASSITGRWSNQPQHF.

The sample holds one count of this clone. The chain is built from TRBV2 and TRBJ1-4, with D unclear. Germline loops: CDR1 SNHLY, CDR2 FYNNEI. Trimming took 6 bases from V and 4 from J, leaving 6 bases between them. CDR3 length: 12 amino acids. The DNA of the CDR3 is TGTGCCAGCAGATCCGTTAATGAAAAACTGTTTTTT. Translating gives CASRSVNEKLFF.